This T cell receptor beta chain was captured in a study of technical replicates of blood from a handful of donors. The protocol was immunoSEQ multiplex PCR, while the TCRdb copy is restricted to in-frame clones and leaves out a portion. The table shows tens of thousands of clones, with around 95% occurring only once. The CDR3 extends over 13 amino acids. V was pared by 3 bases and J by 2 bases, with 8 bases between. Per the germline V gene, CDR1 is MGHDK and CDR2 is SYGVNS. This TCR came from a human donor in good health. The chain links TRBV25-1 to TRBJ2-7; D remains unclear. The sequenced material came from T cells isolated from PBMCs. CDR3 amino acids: CASSEPGPYEQYF. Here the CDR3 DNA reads TGTGCCAGCAGTGAGCCGGGTCCCTACGAGCAGTACTTC.